This TCR beta chain was recovered during a study of control samples from healthy donors and cancer patients. Clones were read by immunoSEQ multiplex PCR, and TCRdb kept only the in-frame ones, dropping some. The data contain some 150,000 clones, around 96% of them singletons. This TCR came from a woman younger than 45 in good health. The sample consisted of blood.

CDR3 protein: CASSPRGETQYF. The CDR3 DNA sequence: TGTGCCAGCAGTCCCCGGGGAGAGACCCAGTACTTC. The chain carries TRBV6-5 and TRBJ2-5, with D possibly being TRBD2 (5 bases). V was pared by 5 bases and J by 4 bases, with 8 bases between. This CDR3 has 12 residues. Germline assignment: CDR1 MNHEY and CDR2 SVGAGI.